This T cell receptor (beta chain) was identified in a study of lymphopenia after photon versus proton radiotherapy. Study-level results: After lymphocyte nadir, photon-treated repertoires showed oligoclonal expansion, especially CD8+ Temra. Authors raise, but do not show, better survival with proton therapy.

Turning to this clone: No antigen is known for it.

Generated by immunoSEQ multiplex PCR, the TCRdb table keeps only in-frame clones and is missing some. The sample shows 89,000 or so clones, about four fifths of them seen only once. The sequenced sample was peripheral blood, obtained from a patient treated with proton-based radiotherapy. The origin of this receptor is a man in his sixties with pancreatic cancer.

CDR3 sequence reads: CATSRGKTSVGEQFF. The CDR3 DNA follows: TGTGCCACCAGCAGAGGTAAAACTAGCGTCGGTGAGCAGTTCTTC. The chain combines TRBV15 with TRBJ2-1; 7 positions match TRBD2. The length of the CDR3 is 15 residues. The germline V gene has CDR1 LNHNV and CDR2 YYDKDF (reference sequence). V gave up 1 base and J gave up 9 bases; unmatched junction bases: 9.